Included here is one T cell receptor (beta chain) sequence, with context. Antigen unknown. All glioblastoma patients lacked an isocitrate dehydrogenase mutation. The data were taken from a study of glioma-infiltrating T cells after dendritic cell vaccination. The wider study: Glioblastoma patients came from Phase I and II dendritic cell vaccination trials.

Here immunoSEQ multiplex PCR was the method, and the copy in TCRdb shows in-frame clones only, minus some. The table has about 96,000 clones, 79% seen once. Study-wide results and limits: Estimated pretreatment TIL content predicted outcome after dendritic cell vaccination.

Germline V CDR1 and CDR2: SGHDT, YYEEEE. CDR3 size: 16 residues. With 2 bases removed from V and 0 bases from J, the gap between germline ends came to 13 bases. This chain joins TRBV5-6 and TRBJ2-3, with D perhaps TRBD1 (6 bases). Sample: blood, taken before dendritic cell vaccination. This TCR came from a human donor with glioblastoma. CDR3: CASSFRRGVSTDTQYF. CDR3 in DNA: TGTGCCAGCAGCTTTCGCAGGGGCGTGAGCACAGATACGCAGTATTTT.